This T cell receptor (beta chain) was sequenced during a study of metastatic and nonmetastatic thyroid tumors. On the study more broadly: Blood and tumor or nodule tissue repertoires from malignant and benign thyroid patients were compared. Findings and limits, study-wide: In blood and tumor, TCR beta diversity was reportedly significantly higher in malignant thyroid tumors than in benign nodules.

The V end was cut by 7 bases, the J end by 8 bases, with 17 bases between. The V gene's germline CDR1 is MRHNA and CDR2 SNTAGT. CDR3 length: 13 residues. Authors' analysis steps: A papillary thyroid cancer distant-metastasis classifier was built from CDR3 differences across clinicopathological groups. MiXCR reprocessed the PCR reads for TCRdb. None of the V and J calls come from the authors' own analysis; TCRdb made them. The repertoire consists of some 15,000 clones, with 15% to 17% occurring once and the leading ten covering around 16%. Details on this clone: Its antigen remains unidentified.

Patients were all untreated before their thyroid surgery. The source is a female donor with papillary thyroid cancer or a benign thyroid nodule (not recorded which). Some clones in this sample may be carry-over from other donors' samples. The rearrangement joins TRBV6-4 to TRBJ1-2; D gene unclear. The source material was blood. In nucleotides, the CDR3 is TGTGCCAGCATTCCTCGACGGGTTGGAGGCTACACCTTC. This sequence encodes CASIPRRVGGYTF.